This T cell receptor (beta chain) was found in a study of blood T cells in healthy people across ages. Primers used in a second PCR of roughly 6 to 12 cycles were a sample-barcoded 5' primer and a J-beta primer mix. TCRdb re-called the 5' RACE reads with MiXCR, one entry per CDR3 protein. The sample yields about a million distinct CDR3 sequences, around 54% seen once. With 4 bases removed from V and 3 bases from J, the gap between germline ends came to 4 bases. Looked up from germline, CDR1 is SNHLY and CDR2 is FYNNEI. This CDR3 is built from 12 residues. Study-level points and caveats: Significant beta diversity loss was already apparent by age around 40, declining roughly linearly.

The amount of total RNA extracted per sample was at least 6 micrograms. There are many counts of this clonotype. Its antigen remains unidentified. V gene TRBV2 combines with J gene TRBJ2-1; D ambiguous. The source is an older woman in good health. The sequencing input was blood. The CDR3 loop is CASSGDYNEQFF. Here the CDR3 DNA reads TGTGCCAGCAGTGGCGACTACAATGAGCAGTTCTTC.